The sequence of this TCR beta chain was determined in a study of metastatic and nonmetastatic thyroid tumors. By share, this clone counts as medium-sized (0.01 to 0.1%). Thyroid surgery took place with no prior treatment in any patient. Using MiXCR, TCRdb re-called clones from the PCR reads. This sample has about 8,000 clones, with around a fifth found just once. Germline V CDR1 and CDR2: MNHEY, SVGAGI. The CDR3 length is 15 residues. The V and J ends lost 0 bases and 3 bases, in that order; junction bases with no gene match: 0. Sequencing used adjacent normal tissue. The chain recombines TRBV6-5 with TRBJ1-3; 9 nucleotides match TRBD1. This clonotype was sampled from a female donor with papillary thyroid cancer or a benign thyroid nodule (not recorded which). Some clones in this sample may be carry-over from other donors' samples. CDR3 nucleotide sequence: TGTGCCAGCAGTTACTCGACAGGGGGTGGAAACACCATATATTTT. Residues: CASSYSTGGGNTIYF.